Below, one T cell receptor (beta chain) is given with its context. Its cognate antigen is unknown. Breast cancer patients provided tissue from their axillary draining lymph nodes. The data belong to a study of breast tumors, draining lymph nodes, adjacent tissues. Study outcomes and limitations: Compared with basal-like, luminal-like tumors shared significantly more repertoire with nontumor tissue. That most tumor T cells come from lymph nodes remained unproven. Compared with lymph nodes, tumors were less diverse; compared with nontumor tissue, more.

TCRdb reprocessed the multiplex PCR reads via MiXCR and lists one record per CDR3 protein. Here the sample spans 180,000 or so distinct CDR3 sequences, 30% to 40% being singletons. J gave up 6 bases and V 2 bases, and 8 bases lay outside the gene matches. The CDR3 extends over 15 amino acids. Germline-derived CDR1 and CDR2 are MDHEN and SYDVKM. This chain uses TRBV28 with TRBJ1-2, with 8 bases aligning to TRBD1. The sequenced sample consisted of axillary lymph node tissue. The clonotype was recovered from a female donor with breast cancer. Some clones in this sample may be carry-over from other donors' samples. The CDR3 loop is CASSLTGTGPNGYTF. In DNA form, the CDR3 reads TGTGCCAGCAGTTTAACCGGGACAGGTCCTAATGGCTACACCTTC.